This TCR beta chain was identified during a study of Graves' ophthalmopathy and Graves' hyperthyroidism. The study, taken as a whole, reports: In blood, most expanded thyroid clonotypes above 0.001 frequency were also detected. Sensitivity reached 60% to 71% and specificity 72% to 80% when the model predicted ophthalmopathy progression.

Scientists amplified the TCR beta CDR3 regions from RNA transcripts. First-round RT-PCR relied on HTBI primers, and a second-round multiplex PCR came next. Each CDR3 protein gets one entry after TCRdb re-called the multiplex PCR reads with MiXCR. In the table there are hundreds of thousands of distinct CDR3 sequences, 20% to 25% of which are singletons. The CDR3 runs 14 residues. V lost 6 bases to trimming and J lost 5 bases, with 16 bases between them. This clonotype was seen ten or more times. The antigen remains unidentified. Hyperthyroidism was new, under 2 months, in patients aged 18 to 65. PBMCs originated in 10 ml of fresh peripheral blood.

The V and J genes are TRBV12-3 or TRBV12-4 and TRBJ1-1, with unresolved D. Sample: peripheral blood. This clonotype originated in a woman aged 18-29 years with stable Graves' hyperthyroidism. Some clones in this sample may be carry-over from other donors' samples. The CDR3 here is CASRPIDSMTEAFF. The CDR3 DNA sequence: TGTGCCAGCAGACCTATCGACTCAATGACTGAAGCTTTCTTT.